A single sample gave rise to the 27 T cell receptor beta chains below, sequenced in a study of cytomegalovirus exposure and HLA in healthy donors. PCR primers comprised 60 Vbeta and 13 Jbeta primers. Method: immunoSEQ multiplex PCR; TCRdb's copy keeps in-frame clones and lacks some. Of 100,000 to 150,000 clones listed, over 70% were seen once; the top ten hold more than 2%. The sequencing sample was made of PBMCs. Receptor source: a middle-aged woman in good health and CMV-seropositive.

This clone was observed a handful of times. V is TRBV6-1 and J is TRBJ1-6; 8 nucleotides align to TRBD1. The CDR3 consists of 13 residues. Trimming took 6 bases from V and 7 from J; bases not matched to a gene: 2. Germline V gives CDR1 MNHNS, CDR2 SASEGT. The CDR3 here is CASRQGANSPLHF. The CDR3 bases are TGTGCCAGCAGGCAGGGGGCAAATTCACCCCTCCACTTT.

The chain recombines TRBV6-1 with TRBJ1-1, with D maybe TRBD1 (5 bases). Per the germline V gene, CDR1 is MNHNS and CDR2 is SASEGT. V lost 5 bases, J lost 5 bases, and 15 bases lay in between. The CDR3 consists of 14 residues. The CDR3: CASSRAGGRTEAFF. The CDR3, as DNA: TGTGCCAGCAGTCGCGCCGGGGGGAGGACTGAAGCTTTCTTT.

The CDR3 reads CASSLTIGTTEAFF. The CDR3 region has the DNA TGTGCCAGCAGCTTAACGATCGGGACAACTGAAGCTTTCTTT. The rearrangement uses TRBV7-3 and TRBJ1-1; a weak D match, TRBD1 (6 bases). This CDR3 has 14 residues. Germline CDR1 and CDR2: SGHTA and FQGTGA. The V end lost 0 bases, the J end lost 5 bases, and 10 bases lay between the germline ends.

The genes are TRBV6-6 and TRBJ1-2, with TRBD1 matching 7 bases. Germline CDR1 MNHNY, CDR2 SVGAGI (reference sequence). V trimming: 6 bases; J trimming: 4 bases; junction bases outside the gene matches: 8. CDR3 length equals 14 residues. CDR3 DNA: TGTGCCAGCAGAGAGGGGGCGGGTAGCTATGGCTACACCTTC. It is translated as CASREGAGSYGYTF.

This clone was found once. The genes are TRBV19 and TRBJ1-4; D unresolved. Trimming took off 4 bases at V and 8 bases at J, with 17 bases between the two ends. This CDR3 is 15 amino acids long. Germline V gives CDR1 LNHDA, CDR2 SQIVND (reference sequence). The CDR3 DNA reads as TGTGCCAGTAGTACGGTCTCTACCACGGGAGAAAAACTGTTTTTT. Protein: CASSTVSTTGEKLFF.

This CDR3 is CSYGQGNTEAFF. The CDR3 DNA sequence: TGCAGCTACGGACAGGGGAACACTGAAGCTTTCTTT. The chain joins TRBV29-1 to TRBJ1-1; 8 bases fit TRBD1. CDR3 length: 12 residues. Germline CDR1 reads SQVTM; CDR2 reads ANQGSEA. The V and J ends lost 8 bases and 1 base, in that order; junction bases with no gene match: 3.

The chain carries TRBV7-2 and TRBJ1-3; 8 bases are shared with TRBD1. Unmatched junction bases numbered 14, after V lost 4 bases and J lost 9 bases. Germline assignment: CDR1 SGHTA and CDR2 FQGNSA. This CDR3 is 16 amino acids long. CDR3 sequence: CASSSGTGASYGTIYF. CDR3 in DNA: TGTGCCAGCAGCTCCGGGACAGGAGCCTCTTACGGCACCATATATTTT.

This chain connects TRBV5-6 to TRBJ2-1, with D possibly matching TRBD2 (5 bases). Germline CDR1 is SGHDT and CDR2 is YYEEEE. CDR3 length: 11 residues. V was cut by 3 bases and J by 8 bases, with 6 bases left in between. DNA for the CDR3: TGTGCCAGCAGCTGGCGGGATGAGCAGTTCTTC. Translated: CASSWRDEQFF.

This rearrangement joins TRBV5-4 to TRBJ2-5; the D gene is possibly TRBD2 (5 bases). The CDR3 sequence is 14 residues long. Germline values: CDR1 SGHNT, CDR2 YYREEE (reference sequence). V was shortened by 3 bases and J by 3 bases, with 12 bases between the two germline ends. The CDR3, as DNA: TGTGCCAGCAGCTCAACCGGGGATAAAGAGACCCAGTACTTC. Translation gives CASSSTGDKETQYF.

This clone was observed a handful of times. The CDR3 DNA follows: TGCGCCAGCACCGGGACTAGCGGGAGGGAGGAGTACAATGAGCAGTTCTTC. It specifies CASTGTSGREEYNEQFF. The chain carries TRBV5-1 and TRBJ2-1, with 16 positions matching TRBD2. This CDR3 has 17 residues. After removal of 6 bases from V and 4 bases from J, the junction contained 7 bases not matched to a gene. CDR1 is SGHRS and CDR2 is YFSETQ in the germline V gene.

The chain employs TRBV6-5 and TRBJ1-2, with 9 bases identical to TRBD1. V lost 4 bases and J lost 8; bases outside the gene matches: 14. CDR1 MNHEY and CDR2 SVGAGI come from the germline V gene. The CDR3 runs to 16 residues. The CDR3 region has the DNA TGTGCCAGCAGTTCACTTCCCGGGACAGGGTTCGAGGGCTACACCTTC. It is translated as CASSSLPGTGFEGYTF.

The genes are TRBV5-1 and TRBJ2-6; D not resolved. Trimming stripped 0 bases from V and 0 bases from J, with 7 bases between. CDR3 length: 16 residues. Looked up from germline, CDR1 is SGHRS and CDR2 is YFSETQ. CDR3 sequence: CASSLVPRSGANVLTF. The CDR3 nucleotides are TGCGCCAGCAGCTTGGTCCCGCGCTCTGGGGCCAACGTCCTGACTTTC.

The V gene is TRBV7-8, the J gene TRBJ1-3, with 7 nucleotides matching TRBD1. In germline, CDR1 is SGHVS, CDR2 FQNEAQ. The V and J ends lost 1 base and 4 bases, in that order; junction bases with no gene match: 7. CDR3 length: 16 residues. Written as DNA, the CDR3 is TGTGCCAGCAGCTTAGAACAGGGGCGAAGAGGAAACACCATATATTTT. This sequence encodes CASSLEQGRRGNTIYF.

V and J are TRBV7-3 and TRBJ2-1, with 8 positions matching TRBD2. Germline-derived CDR1 and CDR2 are SGHTA and FQGTGA. The CDR3 is 16 residues long. V trimming: 2 bases; J trimming: 4 bases; junction bases outside the gene matches: 7. The CDR3, as DNA: TGTGCCAGCAGCTTAGGCGGGGGACTAGTGTACAATGAGCAGTTCTTC. Protein sequence: CASSLGGGLVYNEQFF.

J is TRBJ1-1 and V is TRBV2; 8 positions match TRBD1. The germline gives CDR1 SNHLY, CDR2 FYNNEI. The CDR3 runs 17 residues. Unmatched junction bases numbered 10, after V lost 3 bases and J lost 1 base. CDR3 sequence: CASSDRPLGQGNTEAFF. The CDR3 DNA sequence: TGTGCCAGCAGTGACCGACCCCTAGGACAGGGGAACACTGAAGCTTTCTTT.

This rearrangement joins TRBV25-1 to TRBJ1-3; 11 bases are a match to TRBD1. This CDR3 has 15 residues. With V trimmed by 2 bases and J by 6 bases, 3 bases remained unmatched. Per germline, CDR1 MGHDK and CDR2 SYGVNS. The DNA for the CDR3 is TGTGCCAGCAGTGAAGGGACAGGGGGTAAAAACACCATATATTTT. Protein product: CASSEGTGGKNTIYF.

The chain links TRBV28 to TRBJ1-4; tentatively, D is TRBD1 (5 bases). This CDR3 is built from 14 residues. CDR1 and CDR2 (germline): MDHEN, SYDVKM. Trimming took off 8 bases at V and 7 bases at J, with 17 bases between the two ends. The CDR3 DNA follows: TGTGCCAGCGGTCGGACCTCGGGGGGTGAAAAACTGTTTTTT. It codes for CASGRTSGGEKLFF. Variable domain in full (rest from reference TRBV28 and TRBJ1-4): DVKVTQSSRYLVKRTGEKVFLECVQDMDHENMFWYRQDPGLGLRLIYFSYDVKMKEKGDIPEGYSVSREKKERFSLILESASTNQTSMYLCASGRTSGGEKLFFGSGTQLSVL.

J is TRBJ1-2 and V is TRBV19; a weak D match, TRBD1 (5 bases). The V gene's germline CDR1 is LNHDA and CDR2 SQIVND (reference sequence). The CDR3 consists of 14 residues. Trimming cost V 11 bases and J 3 bases, with 19 bases left between them. The CDR3 sequence: CASRSTDRYYGYTF. The CDR3 nucleotides read TGTGCCTCCCGAAGTACCGACAGATACTATGGCTACACCTTC.

The chain uses TRBV18 and TRBJ2-1; TRBD2 matches at 7 bases. CDR1 KGHSH and CDR2 LQKENI come from the germline V gene. This CDR3 comprises 16 residues. J lost 2 bases, V lost 3 bases, and 7 bases had no gene match. The chain's CDR3 is CASSPGGTGTYNEQFF. CDR3 in DNA: TGTGCCAGCTCACCCGGGGGGACCGGGACCTACAATGAGCAGTTCTTC.

The V call is TRBV19, the J call TRBJ2-7; D gene uncertain. V lost 2 bases and J lost 3, with 8 bases in between. The germline CDR1 and CDR2 sequences are LNHDA and SQIVND (reference sequence). The CDR3 totals 13 residues. Here the CDR3 DNA reads TGTGCCAGTAGTATAACATTAAACTACGAGCAGTACTTC. Residues: CASSITLNYEQYF.

The genes are TRBV2 and TRBJ2-1, with D possibly TRBD2 on 5 matching bases. Germline CDR1 reads SNHLY; CDR2 reads FYNNEI. With 6 bases removed from V and 8 bases from J, the gap between germline ends came to 14 bases. There are 13 residues in the CDR3. The CDR3 loop reads CASSDPGSYEQFF. CDR3 bases: TGTGCCAGCAGCGACCCGGGGAGCTATGAGCAGTTCTTC.

This clone has only one observation. This chain connects TRBV4-3 to TRBJ2-4; 7 bases line up with TRBD1. This CDR3 is 16 amino acids long. Losses at the gene ends were 0 bases for V and 6 bases for J; bases not matched to a gene: 8. Germline V gives CDR1 LGHNA, CDR2 YSLEER. The DNA for the CDR3 is TGCGCCAGCAGCCAAGATCGACAGGGAACCCCAAACATTCAGTACTTC. Amino acid sequence: CASSQDRQGTPNIQYF.

This rearrangement joins TRBV5-1 to TRBJ2-1, with 10 positions matching TRBD2. V lost 2 bases, J lost 8 bases, and 7 bases stayed unmatched. The CDR3 extends over 15 amino acids. Germline CDR1 SGHRS, CDR2 YFSETQ. The CDR3 DNA is TGCGCCAGCAGCTTAGGGACTAGCGATATTGATGAGCAGTTCTTC. Its translation is CASSLGTSDIDEQFF.

CDR3 nucleotide sequence: TGTGCCAGCAGTGGGGCAGGGGATTCACCCCTCCACTTT. Its translation: CASSGAGDSPLHF. The J gene is TRBJ1-6, the V gene TRBV5-4, with D possibly being TRBD1 (6 bases). CDR1 SGHNT and CDR2 YYREEE come from the germline V gene (reference sequence). V shed 5 bases and J shed 8 bases, with 11 bases lying between them. CDR3 length equals 13 residues. Together with reference TRBV5-4 and TRBJ1-6, the CDR3 gives the full variable domain: ETGVTQSPTHLIKTRGQQVTLRCSSQSGHNTVSWYQQALGQGPQFIFQYYREEENGRGNFPPRFSGLQFPNYSSELNVNALELDDSALYLCASSGAGDSPLHFGNGTRLTVT.

The chain carries TRBV6-5 and TRBJ1-2; tentatively, D is TRBD1 (5 bases). The CDR3 sequence is 14 residues long. V was pared by 6 bases and J by 2 bases, with 13 bases between. Looked up from germline, CDR1 is MNHEY and CDR2 is SVGAGI. CDR3 protein: CASRLLGGNYGYTF. CDR3 coding DNA: TGTGCCAGCAGGTTACTGGGGGGGAACTATGGCTACACCTTC.

This rearrangement joins TRBV2 to TRBJ2-1, with a weak D call TRBD1 (5 bases). This CDR3 is built from 15 residues. Germline V gives CDR1 SNHLY, CDR2 FYNNEI. V lost 4 bases to trimming and J lost 5 bases, with 15 bases between them. The CDR3 protein is CASSGLPTANNEQFF. DNA of the CDR3: TGTGCCAGCAGTGGGCTCCCGACAGCCAACAATGAGCAGTTCTTC.

V usage is TRBV4-1 and J usage is TRBJ2-6; D gene ambiguous. Germline-derived CDR1 and CDR2 are MGHRA and YSYEKL. The germline V and J ends were trimmed by 3 bases and 0 bases, with 9 bases remaining between them. This CDR3 has 16 amino acids. The CDR3 bases are TGCGCCAGCAGCCAGGGCCAGGTCTCTGGGGCCAACGTCCTGACTTTC. Protein product: CASSQGQVSGANVLTF.